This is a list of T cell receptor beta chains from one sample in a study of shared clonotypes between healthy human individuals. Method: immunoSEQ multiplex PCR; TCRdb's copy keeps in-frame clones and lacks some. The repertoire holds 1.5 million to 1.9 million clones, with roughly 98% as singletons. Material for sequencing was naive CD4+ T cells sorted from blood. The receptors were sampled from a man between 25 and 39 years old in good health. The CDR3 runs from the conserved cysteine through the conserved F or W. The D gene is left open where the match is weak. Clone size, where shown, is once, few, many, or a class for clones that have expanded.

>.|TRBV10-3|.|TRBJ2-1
TGTGCCATCAGCTCTCGGGGACTCCAGGACAATGAGCAGTTCTTC
CAISSRGLQDNEQFF
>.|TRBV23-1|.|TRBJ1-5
TGCGCCAGCAGTCAATCGATGCCCGGGAGCGGCAATCAGCCCCAGCATTTT
CASSQSMPGSGNQPQHF
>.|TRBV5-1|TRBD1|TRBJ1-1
TGCGCCAGCAGCTTGACAGGGGGTGGGGTCACTGAAGCTTTCTTT
CASSLTGGGVTEAFF
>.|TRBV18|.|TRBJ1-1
TGTGCCAGCTCGTCCGCTCCAACAGGAGGAATGAACACTGAAGCTTTCTTT
CASSSAPTGGMNTEAFF
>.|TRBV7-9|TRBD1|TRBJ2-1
TGTGCCAGCAGCTTAGAAGCAGGGGGCTATGAGCAGTTCTTC
CASSLEAGGYEQFF
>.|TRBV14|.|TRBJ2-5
TGTGCCAGCAGCCAAGACACAGGGCTACAAGAGACCCAGTACTTC
CASSQDTGLQETQYF
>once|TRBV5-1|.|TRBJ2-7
TGCGCCAGCAGCTTGGTAGGCGGAGTGACCTACGAGCAGTACTTC
CASSLVGGVTYEQYF
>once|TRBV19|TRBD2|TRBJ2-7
TGTGCCAGTACCGCGGGGGATCCCCCCTACGAGCAGTACTTC
CASTAGDPPYEQYF
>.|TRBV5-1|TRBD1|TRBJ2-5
TGCGCCAGCAGCCCAGGGACAGGGACCGAACAAGAGACCCAGTACTTC
CASSPGTGTEQETQYF
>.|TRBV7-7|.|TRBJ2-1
TGTGCTAGCAGCGCCTCGCCAGGGGTCAATGAGCAGTTCTTC
CASSASPGVNEQFF
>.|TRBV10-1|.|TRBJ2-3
TGCGCCAGCAGTCCCAGGGGAGTGTTTGCAGATACGCAGTATTTT
CASSPRGVFADTQYF
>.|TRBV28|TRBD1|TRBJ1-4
TGTGCCACACAAACGGGACAGACTAATGAAAAACTGTTTTTT
CATQTGQTNEKLFF
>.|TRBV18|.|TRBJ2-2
TGTGCCAGCTCACCCATCGCCCCCGCCGGGGAGCTGTTTTTT
CASSPIAPAGELFF
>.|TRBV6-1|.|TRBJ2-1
TGTGCCAGCACTCGAGTTCTGTCCTACAATGAGCAGTTCTTC
CASTRVLSYNEQFF
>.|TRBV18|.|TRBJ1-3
TGTGCCAGCTCACCAGCCCAAATAAGGGGAACTGGAAACACCATATATTTT
CASSPAQIRGTGNTIYF
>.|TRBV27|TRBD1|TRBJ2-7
TGTGCCAGCAGTCCCCGTAGGGACAGGGGATACGAGCAGTACTTC
CASSPRRDRGYEQYF
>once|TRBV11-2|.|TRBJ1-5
TGTGCCAGCAGCCAGAGAGTAGGGGCGGGTCAGCCCCAGCATTTT
CASSQRVGAGQPQHF
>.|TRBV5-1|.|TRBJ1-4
TGCGCCAGCAGCTTGTCGGCAGAAAATGAAAAACTGTTTTTT
CASSLSAENEKLFF
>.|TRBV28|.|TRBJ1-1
TGTGCCACGGGGGGGCCTTACACTGAAGCTTTCTTT
CATGGPYTEAFF
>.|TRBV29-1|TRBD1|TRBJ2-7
TGCAGCGCAACGGGACAGGACCTTTACGAGCAGTACTTC
CSATGQDLYEQYF
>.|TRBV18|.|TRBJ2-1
TGTGCCAGCTCACCGGGCTGGGACGAATCCTACAATGAGCAGTTCTTC
CASSPGWDESYNEQFF
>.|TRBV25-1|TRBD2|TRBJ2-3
TGTGCCAGCAGTGAAGTACTAGCGGGGCACACAGATACGCAGTATTTT
CASSEVLAGHTDTQYF